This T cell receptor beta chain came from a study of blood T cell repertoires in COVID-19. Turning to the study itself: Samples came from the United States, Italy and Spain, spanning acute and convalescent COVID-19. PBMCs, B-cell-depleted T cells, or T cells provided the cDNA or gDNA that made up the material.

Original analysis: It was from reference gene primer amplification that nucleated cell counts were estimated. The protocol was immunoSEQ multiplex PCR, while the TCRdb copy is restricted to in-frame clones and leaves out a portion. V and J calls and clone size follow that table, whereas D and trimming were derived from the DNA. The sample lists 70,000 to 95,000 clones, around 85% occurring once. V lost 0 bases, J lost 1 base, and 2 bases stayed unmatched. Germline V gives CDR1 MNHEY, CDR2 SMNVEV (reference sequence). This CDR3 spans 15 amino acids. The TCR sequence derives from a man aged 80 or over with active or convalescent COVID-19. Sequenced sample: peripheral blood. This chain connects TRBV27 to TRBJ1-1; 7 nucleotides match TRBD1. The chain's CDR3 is CASSLSNRGNTEAFF. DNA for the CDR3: TGTGCCAGCAGTTTATCGAACAGGGGGAACACTGAAGCTTTCTTT.